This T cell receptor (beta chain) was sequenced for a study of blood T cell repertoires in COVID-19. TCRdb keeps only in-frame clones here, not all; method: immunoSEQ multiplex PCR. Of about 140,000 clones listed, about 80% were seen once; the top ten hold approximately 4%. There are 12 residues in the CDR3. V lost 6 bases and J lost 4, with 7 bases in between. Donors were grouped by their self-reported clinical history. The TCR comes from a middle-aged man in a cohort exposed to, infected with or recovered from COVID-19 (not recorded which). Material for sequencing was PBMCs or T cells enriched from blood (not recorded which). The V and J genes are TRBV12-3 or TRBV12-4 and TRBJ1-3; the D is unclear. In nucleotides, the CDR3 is TGTGCCAGCAGATTGGCCGGAAACACCATATATTTT. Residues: CASRLAGNTIYF.